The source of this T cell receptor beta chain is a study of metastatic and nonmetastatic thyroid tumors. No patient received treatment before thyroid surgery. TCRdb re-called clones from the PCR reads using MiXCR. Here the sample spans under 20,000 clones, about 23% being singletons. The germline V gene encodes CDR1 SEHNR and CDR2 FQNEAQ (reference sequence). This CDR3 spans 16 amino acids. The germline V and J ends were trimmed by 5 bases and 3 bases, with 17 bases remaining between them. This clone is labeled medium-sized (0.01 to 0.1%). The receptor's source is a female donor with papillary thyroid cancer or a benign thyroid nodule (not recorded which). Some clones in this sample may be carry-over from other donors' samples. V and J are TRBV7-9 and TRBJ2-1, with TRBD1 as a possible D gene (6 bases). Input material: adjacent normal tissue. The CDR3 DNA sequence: TGTGCCAGCAGCGACTTCCACCGGGACAACTACAATGAGCAGTTCTTC. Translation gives CASSDFHRDNYNEQFF.